The T cell receptor (beta chain) under discussion was sequenced for a study of T cell changes during pregnancy in multiple sclerosis. The CDR3 has 15 residues. Germline V gives CDR1 LGHNA, CDR2 YSLEER. Between the trimmed V and J ends, which lost 0 bases and 2 bases, there was a span of 11 bases. TCRdb keeps only in-frame clones here, not all; method: immunoSEQ multiplex PCR. There are around 30,000 clones in the sample; 87% occur only once, and approximately 7.9% lies in the top ten. This clonotype originated in a female donor with multiple sclerosis, enrolled in a pregnancy study. The sample consisted of CD8+ T cells from peripheral blood mononuclear cells, taken before pregnancy. The J gene is TRBJ2-7, the V gene TRBV4-3; TRBD1 is a possible D gene (5 bases). CDR3 protein: CASSQDSQGTYEQYF. As DNA, the CDR3 is TGCGCCAGCAGCCAAGATTCCCAGGGAACCTACGAGCAGTACTTC.